The clone carrying this TCR beta chain was seen once. The sample is drawn from a study of blood T cell repertoires in COVID-19. Study context: Samples taken during acute and convalescent COVID-19 were collected in the United States, Italy and Spain. Sample material is recorded as cDNA or gDNA derived from T cells, B-cell-depleted T cells, or PBMCs.

In the authors' workflow: Nucleated cell number was recorded as an estimate derived from reference gene primer amplification. This table comes from immunoSEQ multiplex PCR, and its TCRdb copy is limited to in-frame clones, with some not included. The D gene and trimming were derived from the DNA, and the V and J assignments and clone size from that table. The sample has roughly 200,000 clones, around nine tenths seen once. Specimen: peripheral blood. The sequence was obtained from a man between 60 and 70 years old who had recovered from COVID-19.

The CDR3 nucleotides read TGTGCCAGCAGCCTGAGGAGGGACAGGGCCAACGAGCAGTACTTC. Its protein product is CASSLRRDRANEQYF. This sequence joins TRBV11-2 and TRBJ2-7; TRBD1 agrees at 9 bases. The V segment lost 5 bases and the J segment 5 bases; nucleotides outside the gene matches: 10. CDR3 length equals 15 residues. CDR1 and CDR2 from the germline V gene are SGHAT and FQNNGV.